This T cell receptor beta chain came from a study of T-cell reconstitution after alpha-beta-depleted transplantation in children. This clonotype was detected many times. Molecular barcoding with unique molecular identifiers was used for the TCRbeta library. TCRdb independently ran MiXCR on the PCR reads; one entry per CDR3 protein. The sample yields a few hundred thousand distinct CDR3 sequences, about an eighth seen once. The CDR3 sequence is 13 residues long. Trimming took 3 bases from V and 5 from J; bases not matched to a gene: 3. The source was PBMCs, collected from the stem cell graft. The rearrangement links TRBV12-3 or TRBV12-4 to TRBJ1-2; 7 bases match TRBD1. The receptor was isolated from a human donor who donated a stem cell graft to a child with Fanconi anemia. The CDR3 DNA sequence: TGTGCCAGCAGTTTTGGGACAGCATATGGCTACACCTTC. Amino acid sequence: CASSFGTAYGYTF.